Shown below are 3 T cell receptor beta chains from a single sample sequenced in a study of shared clonotypes between healthy human individuals. Assay: immunoSEQ multiplex PCR; the TCRdb copy retains only in-frame clones and omits some. The sample records fewer than 700,000 clones, 70% to 80% being singletons. The sequenced sample consisted of PBMCs. All receptors derive from a woman in her 40s in good health. Some clones in this sample may be carry-over from other donors' samples.

The CDR3 DNA is TGTGCCACCAGCAGAGATCCTAGCGGGAGTGATGAGCAGTTCTTC. Residues: CATSRDPSGSDEQFF. The chain couples TRBV15 to TRBJ2-1; 10 positions match TRBD2. In germline, CDR1 is LNHNV, CDR2 YYDKDF (reference sequence). J was trimmed by 8 bases and V by 0 bases; bases with no gene match: 4. CDR3 size: 15 residues. Full variable domain (outside the CDR3, taken from reference TRBV15 and TRBJ2-1): DAMVIQNPRYQVTQFGKPVTLSCSQTLNHNVMYWYQQKSSQAPKLLFHYYDKDFNNEADTPDNFQSRRPNTSFCFLDIRSPGLGDTAMYLCATSRDPSGSDEQFFGPGTRLTVL.

This sequence joins TRBV7-9 and TRBJ1-5; D is undetermined. Trimming pared 2 bases from V and 9 bases from J, leaving 11 bases between. Germline-derived CDR1 and CDR2 are SEHNR and FQNEAQ (reference sequence). The CDR3 runs 13 residues. The CDR3 coding sequence is TGTGCCAGCAGCTTACGAGGTGGAGGGCCCCAGCATTTT. Protein sequence: CASSLRGGGPQHF.

This chain uses TRBV6-4 with TRBJ2-1; 9 bases agree with TRBD2. Germline CDR1 is MRHNA and CDR2 is SNTAGT. V lost 3 bases, J lost 8 bases, and 8 bases stayed unmatched. The length of the CDR3 is 15 residues. CDR3 nucleotides: TGTGCCAGCAGTGAGGATAGCGGGAGCGTGGATGAGCAGTTCTTC. Translating gives CASSEDSGSVDEQFF.